This entry describes one T cell receptor beta chain. These data come from a study of blood T cell repertoires in COVID-19. Study-wide background: Acute and convalescent COVID-19 samples came from the United States, Italy and Spain. Sources were T cells, B-cell-depleted T cells, or PBMCs; the material itself was cDNA or gDNA.

In the original analysis: Using reference gene primer amplification, nucleated cell counts were estimated. The assay was immunoSEQ multiplex PCR, and TCRdb's table has in-frame clones only and misses some. V and J calls and clone size follow that table, whereas D and trimming were derived from the DNA. There are about 82,000 clones in the sample; about four fifths occur only once, and around 12% lies in the top ten. Germline trimming cut 0 bases from V and 10 bases from J; bases unmatched to any gene: 7. The CDR3 sequence is 16 residues long. Germline-derived CDR1 and CDR2 are SGHRS and YFSETQ. Sequenced: peripheral blood. This TCR derives from a woman between 35 and 50 years old with active or convalescent COVID-19. V and J are TRBV5-1 and TRBJ1-6; 10 bases match TRBD1. CDR3: CASSLAGTGERSPLHF. The CDR3 DNA reads TGCGCCAGCAGCTTGGCCGGGACAGGGGAAAGGTCACCCCTCCACTTT. The variable domain in full, with the rest retrieved from reference TRBV5-1 and TRBJ1-6, is KAGVTQTPRYLIKTRGQQVTLSCSPISGHRSVSWYQQTPGQGLQFLFEYFSETQRNKGNFPGRFSGRQFSNSRSEMNVSTLELGDSALYLCASSLAGTGERSPLHFGNGTRLTVT.